A single sample is the source of the 13 T cell receptor beta chains below, sequenced in a study of T-cell memory formation after mild COVID-19. Using its own MiXCR run on the 5' RACE reads, TCRdb lists one record per CDR3 protein. This table holds 150,000 to 200,000 distinct CDR3 sequences, roughly 15% found once. What was sequenced was PBMCs or a T cell subset sorted from them (not recorded which). These receptors all stem from an adult woman who had mild COVID-19 (a few samples of this study predate the infection). Cell type and time point are not known.

This chain connects TRBV6-6 to TRBJ2-3; D ambiguous. This CDR3 is built from 15 residues. The V gene lost 0 bases and the J gene lost 2 bases, with 9 bases spanning the gap. In germline, CDR1 is MNHNY, CDR2 SVGAGI (reference sequence). CDR3 sequence (DNA): TGTGCCAGCAGTTACTCGGTGCTTGTCACAGATACGCAGTATTTT. Protein: CASSYSVLVTDTQYF.

The sample holds a few counts of this clonotype. The rearrangement links TRBV5-1 to TRBJ1-2, with a weak D call TRBD1 (5 bases). Germline-derived CDR1 and CDR2 are SGHRS and YFSETQ. Deletions cut 3 bases from V and 6 bases from J, with 12 bases between. This CDR3 is 13 amino acids long. The CDR3: CASSSTDMHGYTF. The CDR3 DNA sequence: TGCGCCAGCAGCTCGACAGACATGCATGGCTACACCTTC.

This clonotype was observed a few times. The chain uses TRBV2 and TRBJ1-5; tentatively, D is TRBD1 (5 bases). CDR3 length: 13 residues. Trimming shortened V by 9 bases and J by 3 bases, and 12 bases separated the two germline ends. The V gene's germline CDR1 is SNHLY and CDR2 FYNNEI. In nucleotides, the CDR3 is TGTGCCAGTGTTCAGGGCACCAATCAGCCCCAGCATTTT. Translation gives CASVQGTNQPQHF. The full variable domain, rest sourced from reference TRBV2 and TRBJ1-5, is EPEVTQTPSHQVTQMGQEVILRCVPISNHLYFYWYRQILGQKVEFLVSFYNNEISEKSEIFDDQFSVERPDGSNFTLKIRSTKLEDSAMYFCASVQGTNQPQHFGDGTRLSIL.

This chain joins TRBV27 and TRBJ2-1; D is undetermined. Germline V gene sequence: CDR1 MNHEY, CDR2 SMNVEV (reference sequence). Between the trimmed V and J ends, which lost 3 bases and 8 bases, there was a span of 8 bases. The CDR3 is made up of 12 amino acids. For the CDR3, the DNA is TGTGCCAGCAGTTTGGGCCCATATGAGCAGTTCTTC. Amino acid sequence: CASSLGPYEQFF.

The chain combines TRBV15 with TRBJ2-3; 9 bases are shared with TRBD2. J lost 5 bases, V lost 6 bases, and 6 bases had no gene match. The germline V gene encodes CDR1 LNHNV and CDR2 YYDKDF (reference sequence). The length of the CDR3 is 14 residues. The CDR3 sequence: CATRRAGGGDTQYF. The CDR3 DNA is TGTGCCACCAGGCGCGCGGGAGGGGGAGATACGCAGTATTTT.

CDR3 protein: CATSDLTAETQYF. The DNA for the CDR3 is TGTGCCACCAGTGATTTGACCGCGGAGACCCAGTACTTC. The chain couples TRBV24-1 to TRBJ2-5; no clear D. Between the trimmed V and J ends, which lost 0 bases and 5 bases, there was a span of 6 bases. The CDR3 runs 13 residues. Per germline, CDR1 KGHDR and CDR2 SFDVKD.

V gene TRBV6-5 combines with J gene TRBJ1-1; D is possibly TRBD1 (6 bases). Germline lookup yields CDR1 MNHEY and CDR2 SVGAGI. V was trimmed by 2 bases and J by 6 bases, leaving 13 bases between them. CDR3 length equals 14 residues. The CDR3, as DNA: TGTGCCAGCAGTTACGACAGGTCTCGCCCTGAAGCTTTCTTT. Its protein product is CASSYDRSRPEAFF.

This clonotype has just a few counts. The rearrangement uses TRBV5-6 and TRBJ1-5; D perhaps matches TRBD1 (6 bases). The CDR3 is made up of 15 amino acids. V was cut by 4 bases and J by 2 bases, with 13 bases left in between. Germline CDR1 and CDR2: SGHDT and YYEEEE. The CDR3, as DNA: TGTGCCAGCAGCCCGGGACACGGACGCAATCAGCCCCAGCATTTT. Amino acids: CASSPGHGRNQPQHF.

This chain connects TRBV12-3 or TRBV12-4 to TRBJ1-2; 9 bases line up with TRBD1. Trimming cost V 7 bases and J 4 bases; bases outside gene matches: 13. The CDR3 runs to 16 residues. The CDR3 nucleotides read TGTGCCAGCACTCCCACCGGGACAGGGTCCCGCTATGGCTACACCTTC. Protein product: CASTPTGTGSRYGYTF.

A few counts support this clonotype. The J gene is TRBJ1-5, the V gene TRBV12-3 or TRBV12-4; D is perhaps TRBD1 (5 bases). The germline V and J ends were trimmed by 7 bases and 3 bases, with 13 bases remaining between them. The CDR3 consists of 14 residues. This CDR3 reads CASKGQVNNQPQHF. DNA for the CDR3: TGTGCCAGCAAAGGACAAGTTAACAATCAGCCCCAGCATTTT.

This clonotype was seen many times. The chain is built from TRBV7-8 and TRBJ2-3; no firm D call. The CDR3 extends over 13 amino acids. Germline CDR1 SGHVS, CDR2 FQNEAQ. V dropped 0 bases and J dropped 4 bases, with 5 bases sitting between them. The CDR3 nucleotides are TGTGCCAGCAGCTTAGCGGGCGCAGATACGCAGTATTTT. Translating gives CASSLAGADTQYF. Complete variable domain (other parts from reference TRBV7-8 and TRBJ2-3): GAGVSQSPRYKVAKRGQDVALRCDPISGHVSLFWYQQALGQGPEFLTYFQNEAQLDKSGLPSDRFFAERPEGSVSTLKIQRTQQEDSAVYLCASSLAGADTQYFGPGTRLTVL.

The CDR3 spells CASSPGGAGMYYEQYF. The CDR3 DNA sequence: TGTGCCAGCAGTCCAGGGGGGGCAGGGATGTACTACGAGCAGTACTTC. The rearrangement joins TRBV25-1 to TRBJ2-7; D is tentatively TRBD1 or TRBD2 (7 bases each). Trimming pared 5 bases from V and 3 bases from J, leaving 20 bases between. Germline V lookup: CDR1 MGHDK, CDR2 SYGVNS. This CDR3 has 16 amino acids.

CDR3 sequence: CASSTPEAGGVGKYF. In nucleotides, the CDR3 is TGTGCCAGCAGCACGCCGGAGGCAGGGGGCGTAGGGAAGTACTTC. This chain links TRBV5-6 with TRBJ2-7; TRBD1 matches 8 bases. V trimming: 4 bases; J trimming: 11 bases; junction bases outside the gene matches: 17. The CDR3 runs to 15 residues. Germline V gene lookup returns CDR1 SGHDT and CDR2 YYEEEE. The whole variable domain, remainder taken from reference TRBV5-6 and TRBJ2-7, is DAGVTQSPTHLIKTRGQQVTLRCSPKSGHDTVSWYQQALGQGPQFIFQYYEEEERQRGNFPDRFSGHQFPNYSSELNVNALLLGDSALYLCASSTPEAGGVGKYFGPGTRLTVT.